What follows are 14 T cell receptor beta chains derived from one specimen sequenced in a study of CD8+ T cells in alopecia areata. Documented treatment: oral pan-JAK inhibitor, 5-10 mg twice daily. RNA was isolated and reverse transcribed to cDNA, the sequencing template. Clones were sequenced by immunoSEQ multiplex PCR, and TCRdb holds only the in-frame ones, with some missing. This sample has about 140,000 clones, with around half found just once. Sequenced here: CD8+ T cells sorted from blood, sampled at week 4, from a patient treated with tofacitinib. The receptors were sampled from a human donor with alopecia areata.

The rearrangement uses TRBV5-1 and TRBJ2-7; D is ambiguous. In germline, CDR1 is SGHRS, CDR2 YFSETQ. V was clipped by 2 bases and J by 5 bases, with 8 bases between them. The CDR3 is 12 residues long. The CDR3 DNA sequence: TGCGCCAGCAGCTTTAACTACCACGAGCAGTACTTC. This codes for CASSFNYHEQYF. Looking up the rest from reference TRBV5-1 and TRBJ2-7 gives the full variable domain: KAGVTQTPRYLIKTRGQQVTLSCSPISGHRSVSWYQQTPGQGLQFLFEYFSETQRNKGNFPGRFSGRQFSNSRSEMNVSTLELGDSALYLCASSFNYHEQYFGPGTRLTVT.

The gene calls are TRBV25-1 and TRBJ2-4, with TRBD1 matching 8 bases. The CDR3 has 16 amino acids. V was clipped by 4 bases and J by 1 base; unmatched bases: 6. From germline, CDR1 is MGHDK and CDR2 SYGVNS. The CDR3 reads CASSGGQGMAKNIQYF. In DNA, the CDR3 is TGTGCCAGCAGTGGTGGACAGGGAATGGCCAAAAACATTCAGTACTTC. Full variable domain (rest looked up from reference TRBV25-1 and TRBJ2-4): EADIYQTPRYLVIGTGKKITLECSQTMGHDKMYWYQQDPGMELHLIHYSYGVNSTEKGDLSSESTVSRIRTEHFPLTLESARPSHTSQYLCASSGGQGMAKNIQYFGAGTRLSVL.

The V gene is TRBV2, the J gene TRBJ1-2; no clear D. The germline V and J ends were trimmed by 4 bases and 7 bases, with 7 bases remaining between them. Germline V lookup: CDR1 SNHLY, CDR2 FYNNEI. The CDR3 sequence is 11 residues long. DNA for the CDR3: TGTGCCAGCAGTGCGGACCCTGGCTACACCTTC. The encoded protein is CASSADPGYTF.

The rearrangement joins TRBV7-8 to TRBJ2-3; no reliable D call. Germline V gives CDR1 SGHVS, CDR2 FQNEAQ. V lost 1 base to trimming and J lost 4 bases, with 9 bases between them. This CDR3 has 14 residues. The CDR3 is CASSLDNFPDTQYF. DNA for the CDR3: TGTGCCAGCAGCTTAGATAATTTCCCAGATACGCAGTATTTT.

V and J are TRBV27 and TRBJ1-2; no reliable D call. Germline V CDR1 and CDR2: MNHEY, SMNVEV (reference sequence). V was pared by 1 base and J by 0 bases, with 9 bases between. CDR3 length: 15 residues. DNA for the CDR3: TGTGCCAGCAGTTTATGGTCTGGGTCTAACTATGGCTACACCTTC. It is translated as CASSLWSGSNYGYTF.

The chain employs TRBV27 and TRBJ1-1; D remains unclear. Trimming took 7 bases from V and 2 from J, leaving 17 bases between them. This CDR3 comprises 15 residues. Germline loops: CDR1 MNHEY, CDR2 SMNVEV (reference sequence). The CDR3 bases are TGTGCCAGCAATACTCTCGGGCATATCAACACTGAAGCTTTCTTT. Protein: CASNTLGHINTEAFF.

This sequence joins TRBV27 and TRBJ2-7; TRBD2 matches 9 bases. V dropped 1 base and J dropped 5; count of bases not matched to a gene: 12. Germline V CDR1 and CDR2: MNHEY, SMNVEV (reference sequence). The CDR3 runs to 17 residues. This chain's CDR3 is CASSLLTERGARDEQYF. The CDR3 nucleotides read TGTGCCAGCAGTTTATTGACCGAGCGGGGGGCCAGGGACGAGCAGTACTTC.

The genes are TRBV6-1 and TRBJ2-5; possibly TRBD1 or TRBD2 for D (5 bases each). CDR3 length equals 13 residues. V dropped 4 bases and J dropped 5 bases, with 11 bases sitting between them. The germline V gene encodes CDR1 MNHNS and CDR2 SASEGT. CDR3 region: CASSGDPRETQYF. Here the CDR3 DNA reads TGTGCCAGCAGTGGGGACCCGAGGGAGACCCAGTACTTC.

This clone was observed a single time. The chain has TRBV5-4 and TRBJ2-2, with D tentatively TRBD1 (6 bases). V was pared by 5 bases and J by 0 bases, with 14 bases between. The CDR3 consists of 16 residues. Germline CDR1 reads SGHNT; CDR2 reads YYREEE (reference sequence). The CDR3 nucleotides are TGTGCCAGCAGTCCTAAGACAGGAGCGAACACCGGGGAGCTGTTTTTT. It is translated as CASSPKTGANTGELFF.

This clone showed up just a few times. The sample contains more than one DNA sequence encoding this CDR3. The V call is TRBV5-6, the J call TRBJ2-7; no firm D call. CDR1 and CDR2 (germline): SGHDT, YYEEEE. Trimming pared 4 bases from V and 0 bases from J, leaving 8 bases between. CDR3 length: 13 amino acids. This chain's CDR3 is CASSLGSSYEQYF. CDR3 bases: TGTGCCAGCAGCCTCGGCAGCTCCTACGAGCAGTACTTC.

This chain uses TRBV13 with TRBJ1-1; D gene uncertain. The V gene lost 5 bases and the J gene lost 1 base, with 14 bases spanning the gap. This CDR3 comprises 15 residues. CDR1 is PRHDT and CDR2 is FYEKMQ in the germline V gene (reference sequence). CDR3 DNA sequence: TGTGCCAGCAGCCCCGGTGGGGAGGGGAACACTGAAGCTTTCTTT. It specifies CASSPGGEGNTEAFF.

This clone occurred a few times. CDR3 protein: CASSPDRETEAFF. The CDR3 DNA is TGTGCCAGCAGCCCTGACAGGGAAACTGAAGCTTTCTTT. The V call is TRBV13, the J call TRBJ1-1, with 7 bases identical to TRBD1. From germline, CDR1 is PRHDT and CDR2 FYEKMQ (reference sequence). The CDR3 consists of 13 residues. With 5 bases clipped from V and 5 bases from J, the junction kept 5 bases outside the gene matches.

This clone showed up just a few times. This chain joins TRBV5-6 and TRBJ1-5; 9 bases agree with TRBD1. CDR3 length equals 14 residues. The J segment lost 5 bases and the V segment lost 3 bases, leaving 3 bases of the junction unmatched. The germline V gene encodes CDR1 SGHDT and CDR2 YYEEEE. The CDR3 loop is CASSSGQGDQPQHF. CDR3 in DNA: TGTGCCAGCAGCTCGGGACAGGGAGATCAGCCCCAGCATTTT.

This clone appeared a single time. The J gene is TRBJ1-6, the V gene TRBV5-6, with 9 bases fitting TRBD1. Germline V CDR1 and CDR2: SGHDT, YYEEEE. The CDR3 spans 14 residues. Trimming removed 4 bases from V and 8 bases from J; junction bases left unmatched: 4. CDR3 in amino acids: CASSHGTGYSPLHF. CDR3 DNA sequence: TGTGCCAGCAGCCATGGGACAGGGTATTCACCCCTCCACTTT.